These 19 T cell receptor beta chains originate from one sample sequenced in a study of OX40 agonist ivuxolimab in advanced cancers. Only in-frame clones appear in the TCRdb table, and some are missing; sequencing was by immunoSEQ multiplex PCR. The sample lists approximately 22,000 clones, 75% to 85% occurring once. The specimen comprised CD4+ or CD8+ T cells sorted from blood, sampled in a trial of the OX40 agonist ivuxolimab. All receptors come from an adult with an advanced solid tumor such as melanoma, head and neck, liver or kidney cancer.

The rearrangement joins TRBV5-6 to TRBJ2-5; D may be TRBD1 (5 bases). There are 15 residues in the CDR3. V shed 2 bases and J shed 1 base, with 12 bases lying between them. Per germline, CDR1 SGHDT and CDR2 YYEEEE. CDR3 DNA sequence: TGTGCCAGCAGCTTCCAGGGTGGGGCCCAAGAGACCCAGTACTTC. It yields the protein CASSFQGGAQETQYF.

This clone was seen more than once but under ten times. The J gene is TRBJ2-4, the V gene TRBV6-5, with TRBD2 as a possible D gene (6 bases). The CDR3 is made up of 14 amino acids. CDR1 is MNHEY, CDR2 SVGAGI, per germline. The V and J ends lost 0 bases and 6 bases respectively, with 9 bases between them. CDR3 DNA sequence: TGTGCCAGCAGTTACTCCGGGAGAGGAAACATTCAGTACTTC. It specifies CASSYSGRGNIQYF.

This sequence joins TRBV7-9 and TRBJ2-3, with TRBD2 as a possible D gene (5 bases). Trimming pared 11 bases from V and 2 bases from J, leaving 14 bases between. This CDR3 is built from 13 residues. The germline CDR1 and CDR2 sequences are SEHNR and FQNEAQ (reference sequence). DNA for the CDR3: TGTGCCGGAGCCTCAGCGGTCACAGATACGCAGTATTTT. This translates into CAGASAVTDTQYF.

The V call is TRBV9, the J call TRBJ2-5, with 13 bases that match TRBD2. V gave up 3 bases and J gave up 2 bases; unmatched junction bases: 4. The CDR3 is 16 amino acids. Germline V lookup: CDR1 SGDLS, CDR2 YYNGEE. The CDR3 here is CASSGSLAGGQETQYF. The DNA for the CDR3 is TGTGCCAGCAGCGGGTCACTAGCGGGAGGGCAAGAGACCCAGTACTTC.

The chain has TRBV6-5 and TRBJ2-2; D is ambiguous. The V end was cut by 6 bases, the J end by 5 bases, with 10 bases between. CDR3 length: 13 residues. From germline, CDR1 is MNHEY and CDR2 SVGAGI. CDR3 sequence (DNA): TGTGCCAGCAGCTGGAGTCCTACCGGGGAGCTGTTTTTT. Translation: CASSWSPTGELFF.

The rearrangement links TRBV6-1 to TRBJ2-7, with D unresolved. V lost 7 bases and J lost 7, with 20 bases in between. Per germline, CDR1 MNHNS and CDR2 SASEGT. There are 14 residues in the CDR3. The CDR3: CASIPRSDLGEQYF. The CDR3 DNA follows: TGTGCCAGCATCCCAAGATCGGACCTGGGGGAGCAGTACTTC.

In this sample, this clone is medium-sized. This chain links TRBV5-6 with TRBJ2-7, with 7 bases lining up with TRBD1. Germline CDR1 is SGHDT and CDR2 is YYEEEE. CDR3 length: 18 residues. V shed 4 bases and J 4 bases; nucleotides not matched to a gene: 20. CDR3 nucleotide sequence: TGTGCCAGCAGCATACAACAGGGGACATGGATCCGGTCTTACGAGCAGTACTTC. It translates to CASSIQQGTWIRSYEQYF.

This chain links TRBV6-5 with TRBJ2-7, with D possibly TRBD2 on 5 matching bases. Trimming left V 5 bases short and J 3 bases short, with 14 bases between. This CDR3 has 14 residues. The germline CDR1 and CDR2 sequences are MNHEY and SVGAGI. This chain's CDR3 is CASSPMLADYEQYF. DNA of the CDR3: TGTGCCAGCAGTCCTATGCTAGCCGACTACGAGCAGTACTTC.

J is TRBJ2-7 and V is TRBV28; unclear D gene. The CDR3 loop spans 14 amino acids. The germline V gene has CDR1 MDHEN and CDR2 SYDVKM. Trimming pared 5 bases from V and 4 bases from J, leaving 15 bases between. CDR3 coding DNA: TGTGCCAGCAGTCCCACACGGTTCAGTTACGAGCAGTACTTC. Its protein product is CASSPTRFSYEQYF.

This clone was counted a few times. The chain employs TRBV6-1 and TRBJ1-6; D gene uncertain. The length of the CDR3 is 13 residues. Germline V lookup: CDR1 MNHNS, CDR2 SASEGT. The V gene lost 3 bases and the J gene lost 5 bases, with 5 bases spanning the gap. CDR3 region: CASSDSDNSPLHF. The CDR3 nucleotides read TGTGCCAGCAGTGATTCGGATAATTCACCCCTCCACTTT.

The CDR3 spells CSATNTEAFF. CDR3 DNA: TGCAGCGCCACGAACACTGAAGCTTTCTTT. The chain recombines TRBV29-1 with TRBJ1-1; no reliable D call. Trimming removed 7 bases from V and 1 base from J, with 4 bases in between. The CDR3 totals 10 residues. Looked up from germline, CDR1 is SQVTM and CDR2 is ANQGSEA.

The chain is built from TRBV7-9 and TRBJ2-7; 10 bases are shared with TRBD1. There are 15 residues in the CDR3. V trimming: 5 bases; J trimming: 2 bases; junction bases outside the gene matches: 6. Germline V gene sequence: CDR1 SEHNR, CDR2 FQNEAQ (reference sequence). This CDR3 reads CASSQGQGRPYEQYF. CDR3 nucleotides: TGTGCCAGCAGCCAGGGACAGGGGCGCCCCTACGAGCAGTACTTC.

The chain carries TRBV27 and TRBJ2-7; 9 nucleotides agree with TRBD2. Trimming removed 5 bases from V and 6 bases from J; junction bases left unmatched: 8. The V gene's germline CDR1 is MNHEY and CDR2 SMNVEV (reference sequence). The length of the CDR3 is 14 residues. CDR3 loop: CASSISGSRSEQYF. In DNA form, the CDR3 reads TGTGCCAGCAGTATTAGCGGGAGTAGAAGCGAGCAGTACTTC.

V and J are TRBV28 and TRBJ2-7, with a possible D match to TRBD1 (5 bases). Trimming removed 5 bases from V and 2 bases from J, with 22 bases in between. The CDR3 has 17 amino acids. The germline V gene has CDR1 MDHEN and CDR2 SYDVKM. The CDR3 is CASSRAPLVGVAYEQYF. As DNA, the CDR3 is TGTGCCAGCAGTAGGGCCCCATTGGTAGGGGTGGCCTACGAGCAGTACTTC.

This clone occurred once. The chain combines TRBV2 with TRBJ2-4; D uncertain. The V gene lost 1 base and the J gene lost 1 base, with 8 bases spanning the gap. Germline V gene sequence: CDR1 SNHLY, CDR2 FYNNEI. The CDR3 has 15 amino acids. The DNA for the CDR3 is TGTGCCAGCAGTGAAGGTGGGGTTGCCAAAAACATTCAGTACTTC. Its translation: CASSEGGVAKNIQYF.

This clone was observed a few times. This chain joins TRBV27 and TRBJ2-7; D is unclear. The CDR3 extends over 12 amino acids. Trimming stripped 8 bases from V and 4 bases from J, with 12 bases between. Germline loops: CDR1 MNHEY, CDR2 SMNVEV (reference sequence). The CDR3 region is CASGDGLYEQYF. The DNA for the CDR3 is TGTGCCAGCGGTGACGGATTATACGAGCAGTACTTC.

In nucleotides, the CDR3 is TGCGCCAGCAACCAGCGGGGACCCTACAATGAGCAGTTCTTC. Protein: CASNQRGPYNEQFF. The chain employs TRBV4-1 and TRBJ2-1; 7 bases are a match to TRBD2. CDR1 MGHRA and CDR2 YSYEKL come from the germline V gene. This CDR3 is 14 amino acids long. The trim removed 7 bases at V and 2 bases at J, leaving 5 bases unmatched.

The chain recombines TRBV6-5 with TRBJ2-1; unclear D gene. Germline V gene sequence: CDR1 MNHEY, CDR2 SVGAGI. The CDR3 is 13 amino acids. The V end lost 5 bases, the J end lost 0 bases, and 5 bases lay between the germline ends. CDR3 sequence reads: CASSQGSYNEQFF. The DNA of the CDR3 is TGTGCCAGCAGTCAAGGCTCCTACAATGAGCAGTTCTTC.

The chain links TRBV4-1 to TRBJ2-1, with 7 bases that match TRBD2. The germline V gene has CDR1 MGHRA and CDR2 YSYEKL. V lost 1 base to trimming and J lost 8 bases; unmatched junction nucleotides: 11. This CDR3 has 16 amino acids. The chain's CDR3 is CASSQGQWGGGDEQFF. CDR3 DNA sequence: TGCGCCAGCAGCCAAGGGCAGTGGGGGGGTGGCGATGAGCAGTTCTTC.